Described below is a single T cell receptor (beta chain) sequence and its context. Profiling relied on immunoSEQ multiplex PCR, and the TCRdb table lists in-frame clones only, not all of them. In the table there are roughly 250,000 clones, roughly four fifths of which are singletons. This entry belongs to a study of blood T cell repertoires in COVID-19. V lost 11 bases, J lost 4 bases, and 13 bases stayed unmatched. The CDR3 has 15 amino acids. Germline V gives CDR1 MDHEN, CDR2 SYDVKM. This receptor was identified in a person aged 65 to 85 with COVID-19, enrolled during active disease. The sequenced sample was peripheral blood. V and J are TRBV28 and TRBJ1-5; 8 nucleotides line up with TRBD1. The CDR3 sequence is CAFGAAGGANQPQHF. The CDR3 nucleotides read TGTGCCTTCGGGGCGGCAGGGGGCGCGAATCAGCCCCAGCATTTT.